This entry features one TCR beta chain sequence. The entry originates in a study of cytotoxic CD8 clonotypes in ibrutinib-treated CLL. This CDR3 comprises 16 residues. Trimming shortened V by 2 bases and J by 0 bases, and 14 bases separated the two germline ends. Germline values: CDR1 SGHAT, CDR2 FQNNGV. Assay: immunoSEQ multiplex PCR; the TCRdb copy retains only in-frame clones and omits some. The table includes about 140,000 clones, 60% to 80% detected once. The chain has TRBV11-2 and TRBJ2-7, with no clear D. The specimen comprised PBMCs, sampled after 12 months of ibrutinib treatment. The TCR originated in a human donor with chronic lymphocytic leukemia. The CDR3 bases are TGTGCCAGCAGCTTACAACCCCTACGTAACTCCTACGAGCAGTACTTC. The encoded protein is CASSLQPLRNSYEQYF.